These 30 T cell receptor beta chains were sequenced from one sample in a study of post-analysis software for immune sequencing data. Study outcomes and limitations: Roughly 5 TRBV segments (TRBV5-6, TRBV5-1 and TRBV20-1 among them) occurred more frequently in patients than in controls.

Every TCR beta cDNA library bore unique molecular identifiers. TCRdb reanalysed the PCR reads using MiXCR and keeps one entry per CDR3 protein. Here the sample spans 600,000 to 750,000 distinct CDR3 sequences, 59% being singletons. These receptors' targets are unknown. Sequenced sample: blood. The receptors shown here come from a girl aged 2-15 years with multiple sclerosis.

The chain is built from TRBV20-1 and TRBJ2-5, with D perhaps TRBD2 (5 bases). V lost 0 bases to trimming and J lost 2 bases, with 13 bases between them. CDR3 length: 15 residues. The germline V gene has CDR1 DFQATT and CDR2 SNEGSKA (reference sequence). CDR3 coding DNA: TGCAGTGCTAGAGATCGGACGGGGAGTCAAGAGACCCAGTACTTC. Protein product: CSARDRTGSQETQYF.

This clonotype was found a few times. The chain joins TRBV29-1 to TRBJ2-3; 7 bases line up with TRBD2. V was clipped by 3 bases and J by 9 bases; unmatched bases: 9. The CDR3 totals 13 residues. CDR1 is SQVTM and CDR2 is ANQGSEA in the germline V gene. The CDR3 DNA follows: TGCAGCGTTGACTTGGAGGGGACTAAAACGCAGTATTTT. Its translation is CSVDLEGTKTQYF.

This clonotype was seen more than once but under ten times. The V gene is TRBV5-1, the J gene TRBJ2-5, with D possibly TRBD1 on 6 matching bases. CDR1 and CDR2 (germline): SGHRS, YFSETQ. V was shortened by 3 bases and J by 1 base, with 19 bases between the two germline ends. This CDR3 contains 17 residues. The CDR3 spells CASSSYFQDRPQETQYF. The CDR3 DNA reads TGCGCCAGCAGCTCGTACTTCCAGGACAGACCCCAAGAGACCCAGTACTTC.

The gene calls are TRBV5-1 and TRBJ2-1; the D gene is possibly TRBD1 (6 bases). Germline V gene sequence: CDR1 SGHRS, CDR2 YFSETQ. The ends were cut back, 2 bases at V and 5 bases at J, with 11 bases in the middle. This CDR3 comprises 14 residues. This CDR3 reads CASSLDRRDNEQFF. The CDR3 coding sequence is TGCGCCAGCAGCTTAGACAGGCGAGACAATGAGCAGTTCTTC.

The V and J genes are TRBV7-9 and TRBJ2-3; D may be TRBD2 (7 bases). V dropped 3 bases and J dropped 2 bases, with 12 bases sitting between them. Germline V gene data show CDR1 as SEHNR and CDR2 as FQNEAQ (reference sequence). CDR3 length: 15 amino acids. CDR3 nucleotides: TGTGCCAGCAGCTTGGGGGGGCACCCCACAGATACGCAGTATTTT. It specifies CASSLGGHPTDTQYF.

The V gene is TRBV12-3 or TRBV12-4, the J gene TRBJ2-4; D might be TRBD1 (6 bases). The end of the DNA aligns better with TRBJ2-7, so the J call may be wrong. The length of the CDR3 is 15 residues. This CDR3 is CASSSYLTGFYEQYF. The CDR3 DNA reads as TGTGCCAGCAGTTCATACCTGACAGGTTTCTACGAGCAGTACTTC.

The rearrangement links TRBV5-1 to TRBJ2-4; 10 nucleotides align to TRBD1. Trimming at V came to 7 bases and at J to 5 bases, leaving 0 bases not matched to a gene. The CDR3 is 12 residues long. Germline V CDR1 and CDR2: SGHRS, YFSETQ. The CDR3 coding sequence is TGCGCCAGCGGGACAGGGGAAAACATTCAGTACTTC. It yields the protein CASGTGENIQYF.

The rearrangement uses TRBV10-2 and TRBJ2-4; 13 nucleotides match TRBD2. Judging by the DNA end, TRBJ2-5 fits better; the J call may be wrong. The CDR3 totals 18 residues. CDR1 and CDR2 from the germline V gene are WSHSY and SAAADI. The CDR3 DNA reads as TGCGCCAGCAGTGAGTACACTAGCGGGGGGGACGAGAAAGAGACCCAGTACTTC. It translates to CASSEYTSGGDEKETQYF.

The chain has TRBV29-1 and TRBJ1-2; no clear D gene. In germline, CDR1 is SQVTM, CDR2 ANQGSEA. V shed 6 bases and J shed 0 bases, with 8 bases lying between them. The CDR3 runs 12 residues. CDR3 sequence (DNA): TGCAGCGTAAGGGCCGCTAACTATGGCTACACCTTC. Translated, it gives CSVRAANYGYTF.

This chain joins TRBV20-1 and TRBJ2-6; 9 bases are shared with TRBD1. With V trimmed by 6 bases and J by 0 bases, 3 bases remained unmatched. CDR3 length: 15 amino acids. Germline lookup yields CDR1 DFQATT and CDR2 SNEGSKA (reference sequence). The CDR3 DNA follows: TGCAGTGCACCGGGACAGGGCTCTGGGGCCAACGTCCTGACTTTC. Translation gives CSAPGQGSGANVLTF.

The chain recombines TRBV20-1 with TRBJ2-3; possibly TRBD2 for D (6 bases). Per germline, CDR1 DFQATT and CDR2 SNEGSKA (reference sequence). The CDR3 consists of 14 residues. V lost 5 bases, J lost 0 bases, and 12 bases lay in between. Here the CDR3 reads CSALLAGSTDTQYF. The CDR3 region has the DNA TGCAGTGCTCTCCTCGCGGGGAGCACAGATACGCAGTATTTT.

This clonotype showed up just a few times. The CDR3 is CASSLQRETQYF. CDR3 coding DNA: TGTGCCAGCAGTTTACAGCGAGAGACCCAGTACTTC. The J gene is TRBJ2-7, the V gene TRBV13; D is uncertain. The end of the DNA aligns better with TRBJ2-5, so the J call may be wrong. This CDR3 is 12 amino acids long. The germline V gene has CDR1 PRHDT and CDR2 FYEKMQ (reference sequence).

For this clonotype: The junction differs from germline at one of its ends, possibly a read error. The chain couples TRBV5-1 to TRBJ2-3, with TRBD2 matching 9 bases. The CDR3 runs to 15 residues. From germline, CDR1 is SGHRS and CDR2 YFSETQ. In nucleotides, the CDR3 is TGCGCCAGCACCTTGAGACTAGCGGAGACAGATACGCAGTATTTT. Translation: CASTLRLAETDTQYF.

The chain uses TRBV5-5 and TRBJ2-3, with 13 bases that match TRBD2. The germline V gene has CDR1 SGHKS and CDR2 YYEKEE (reference sequence). The CDR3 is 15 residues long. J gave up 5 bases and V 3 bases, and 3 bases lay outside the gene matches. The CDR3 DNA reads as TGTGCCAGCAGCTCACGACTAGCGGGGGGAGATACGCAGTATTTT. The encoded protein is CASSSRLAGGDTQYF.

A few counts support this clonotype. V gene TRBV6-5 combines with J gene TRBJ2-7; D unresolved. This CDR3 is 15 amino acids long. From germline, CDR1 is MNHEY and CDR2 SVGAGI. V shed 6 bases and J shed 3 bases, with 18 bases lying between them. The CDR3 DNA sequence: TGTGCCAGCAGCTCTGGACCAAGAAGGCTCTACGAGCAGTACTTC. This encodes CASSSGPRRLYEQYF.

V and J are TRBV20-1 and TRBJ2-1, with no clear D. The V gene lost 0 bases and the J gene lost 5 bases, with 8 bases spanning the gap. This CDR3 is 13 amino acids long. CDR1 DFQATT and CDR2 SNEGSKA come from the germline V gene (reference sequence). The CDR3 DNA follows: TGCAGTGCTAGAGAGTCTCCTAACAATGAGCAGTTCTTC. Amino acids: CSARESPNNEQFF.

The chain combines TRBV7-2 with TRBJ1-5, with D perhaps TRBD1 (5 bases). Germline CDR1 is SGHTA and CDR2 is FQGNSA. The germline V and J ends were trimmed by 1 base and 6 bases, with 16 bases remaining between them. There are 16 residues in the CDR3. The CDR3 DNA reads TGTGCCAGCAGCTTAGTGGCGTCAGGGCTCGCTCAGCCCCAGCATTTT. It codes for CASSLVASGLAQPQHF.

This clonotype was observed a few times. CDR3 loop: CASSFAGTGDNEQFF. The CDR3, as DNA: TGTGCCAGCAGTTTCGCCGGGACAGGGGACAATGAGCAGTTCTTC. This chain uses TRBV11-2 with TRBJ2-1; 10 positions match TRBD1. J gave up 5 bases and V 6 bases, and 7 bases lay outside the gene matches. This CDR3 spans 15 amino acids. Germline CDR1 and CDR2: SGHAT and FQNNGV.

J is TRBJ2-1 and V is TRBV7-6; 16 positions match TRBD2. Germline CDR1 is SGHVS and CDR2 is FNYEAQ. The CDR3 sequence is 19 residues long. V lost 8 bases to trimming and J lost 2 bases; unmatched junction nucleotides: 12. The CDR3 bases are TGTGCCAGCCACCCCGGGACTAGCGGGAGGGATGGCCCCTACAATGAGCAGTTCTTC. The encoded protein is CASHPGTSGRDGPYNEQFF.

The CDR3 nucleotides read TGTGCCACCAGCCTCGGAACGGGGGCCTACAATGAGCAGTTCTTC. Its translation is CATSLGTGAYNEQFF. This chain uses TRBV15 with TRBJ2-1; D perhaps matches TRBD2 (6 bases). The CDR3 loop spans 15 amino acids. Germline V CDR1 and CDR2: LNHNV, YYDKDF (reference sequence). Trimming took 5 bases from V and 2 from J, leaving 13 bases between them.

The chain recombines TRBV7-2 with TRBJ2-1, with a tentative D call TRBD2 (6 bases). The CDR3 is 14 amino acids. CDR1 is SGHTA and CDR2 is FQGNSA in the germline V gene. V lost 2 bases, J lost 9 bases, and 14 bases lay in between. CDR3 loop: CASSLSPRGGEQFF. CDR3 coding DNA: TGTGCCAGCAGCTTATCTCCTAGGGGAGGTGAGCAGTTCTTC.

This clonotype was observed a few times. The chain couples TRBV6-1 to TRBJ2-1, with 10 bases matching TRBD1. This CDR3 comprises 14 residues. Germline V lookup: CDR1 MNHNS, CDR2 SASEGT. The ends lost 6 bases at V and 7 bases at J; junction bases unmatched: 6. This chain's CDR3 is CASRPGTGVNEQFF. CDR3 in DNA: TGTGCCAGCAGACCGGGGACAGGGGTTAATGAGCAGTTCTTC.

V usage is TRBV5-1 and J usage is TRBJ2-1, with 9 bases matching TRBD2. CDR3 length: 15 amino acids. Unmatched junction bases numbered 7, after V lost 0 bases and J lost 9 bases. Looked up from germline, CDR1 is SGHRS and CDR2 is YFSETQ. The DNA for the CDR3 is TGCGCCAGCAGCTTGGTGGCGGGAGGGCCGATTGAGCAGTTCTTC. Its protein product is CASSLVAGGPIEQFF.

This rearrangement joins TRBV7-9 to TRBJ2-1; 13 bases map to TRBD2. Looked up from germline, CDR1 is SEHNR and CDR2 is FQNEAQ (reference sequence). With V trimmed by 11 bases and J by 5 bases, 3 bases remained unmatched. CDR3 size: 13 residues. CDR3 loop: CAGLAGENNEQFF. Written as DNA, the CDR3 is TGTGCCGGACTAGCGGGGGAGAACAATGAGCAGTTCTTC.

This chain uses TRBV7-9 with TRBJ2-3; 14 bases align to TRBD2. The CDR3 has 18 residues. Germline V gene lookup returns CDR1 SEHNR and CDR2 FQNEAQ (reference sequence). With V trimmed by 2 bases and J by 3 bases, 7 bases remained unmatched. In DNA, the CDR3 is TGTGCCAGCAGCTTAATGTTGGGACTAGCGGGAGTAACAGATACGCAGTATTTT. It yields the protein CASSLMLGLAGVTDTQYF.

This chain joins TRBV12-3 or TRBV12-4 and TRBJ2-1; D remains unclear. V lost 5 bases and J lost 15, with 20 bases in between. The CDR3 extends over 13 amino acids. This CDR3 reads CASSTTPVADPFF. CDR3 coding DNA: TGTGCCAGCAGTACAACGCCCGTCGCGGATCCGTTCTTC.

CDR3 in amino acids: CASSSSRGSGTKNIQYF. CDR3 in DNA: TGTGCCAGCAGCTCCTCTCGCGGTAGCGGGACGAAAAACATTCAGTACTTC. The chain uses TRBV7-8 and TRBJ2-4, with TRBD2 identical over 8 bases. Germline lookup yields CDR1 SGHVS and CDR2 FQNEAQ. The CDR3 length is 17 residues. The V segment lost 4 bases and the J segment 4 bases; nucleotides outside the gene matches: 12.

The chain carries TRBV24-1 and TRBJ2-1, with 8 nucleotides matching TRBD1. Germline lookup yields CDR1 KGHDR and CDR2 SFDVKD. The CDR3 sequence is 13 residues long. V trimming: 12 bases; J trimming: 7 bases; junction bases outside the gene matches: 10. CDR3 DNA: TGTGCCGCCACGTGGACAGGGACTAATGAGCAGTTCTTC. Protein product: CAATWTGTNEQFF.

The chain joins TRBV5-6 to TRBJ2-1; D not resolved. The CDR3 covers 12 residues. Looked up from germline, CDR1 is SGHDT and CDR2 is YYEEEE. Trimming stripped 4 bases from V and 6 bases from J, with 8 bases between. The CDR3 DNA reads as TGTGCCAGCAGCCGAAGTACCAATGAGCAGTTCTTC. Translation gives CASSRSTNEQFF. The full variable domain, rest sourced from reference TRBV5-6 and TRBJ2-1, is DAGVTQSPTHLIKTRGQQVTLRCSPKSGHDTVSWYQQALGQGPQFIFQYYEEEERQRGNFPDRFSGHQFPNYSSELNVNALLLGDSALYLCASSRSTNEQFFGPGTRLTVL.

The J gene is TRBJ2-1, the V gene TRBV12-5; the D gene is possibly TRBD2 (6 bases). The CDR3 contains 15 residues. Germline V CDR1 and CDR2: LGHNT, FRNRAP. With 1 base removed from V and 8 bases from J, the gap between germline ends came to 15 bases. The CDR3 here is CASGLGRGGMDEQFF. The DNA for the CDR3 is TGTGCTAGTGGTTTGGGGAGAGGCGGGATGGATGAGCAGTTCTTC.